These T cell receptor beta chains were read from a single sample in a study of cytomegalovirus exposure and HLA in healthy donors. Only in-frame clones appear in the TCRdb table, and some are missing; sequencing was by immunoSEQ multiplex PCR. The repertoire consists of roughly 110,000 clones, with 65% to 80% occurring once and the leading ten covering 2.5% to 3%. Sequenced input: PBMCs. The receptors shown here come from a male donor in good health and CMV-seropositive. The CDR3 runs from the conserved cysteine through the conserved F or W. The D gene is left open where the match is weak. Only some rows state a clone size, as once, few, many or a class for expanded clones.

d_call,j_call,clone_size,v_call,cdr3_nt,cdr3_aa
.,TRBJ1-5,.,TRBV4-2,TGTGCCAGCAGCCAAGAGTGGCCAGGGCCGTACAATCAGCCCCAGAATTTT,CASSQEWPGPYNQPQNF
.,TRBJ1-2,few,TRBV29-1,TGCAGCGTCGACCCGCGGGGGGGAGCTAACTATGGCTACACCTTC,CSVDPRGGANYGYTF
.,TRBJ1-6,.,TRBV28,TGTGCCAGCAGTTTTCAGGGCGTCGGGAATTCACCCCTCCACTTT,CASSFQGVGNSPLHF
TRBD2,TRBJ2-3,.,TRBV4-3,TGCGCCAGCAGCCAGGGAGGGACTAGCGGGGCCACAGATACGCAGTATTTT,CASSQGGTSGATDTQYF
.,TRBJ2-7,few,TRBV27,TGTGCCAGCAGTTTATCGATCTGGGGGCCGGCCTACGAGCAGTACTTC,CASSLSIWGPAYEQYF
.,TRBJ1-2,few,TRBV4-3,TGCGCCAGCAGCCAAGATTCCCAGGGAGGTTATGGCTACCCCTTC,CASSQDSQGGYGYPF
TRBD1,TRBJ2-7,.,TRBV7-6,TGTGCCAGCAGCCTCGGACAGGGGGAGGCCTACGAGCAGTACTTC,CASSLGQGEAYEQYF
TRBD2,TRBJ2-1,once,TRBV5-4,TGTGCCAGCAGCCTAATAGCGGGAAAGGGAGATGAGCAGTTCTTC,CASSLIAGKGDEQFF
.,TRBJ1-5,.,TRBV2,TGTGCCAGCAGTACGGACATGGTCCAGCCCCAGCATTTT,CASSTDMVQPQHF
TRBD1,TRBJ2-7,.,TRBV29-1,TGCAGCGTCGCCGGGACAGGGGGCAACGAGCAGTACTTC,CSVAGTGGNEQYF
TRBD1,TRBJ2-3,.,TRBV18,TGTGCCAGCTCACAACAGGGGGGCACAGATACGCAGTATTTT,CASSQQGGTDTQYF
TRBD1,TRBJ1-2,.,TRBV4-3,TGCGCCAGCAGCGGGGACAGGACTTACTATGGCTACACCTTC,CASSGDRTYYGYTF
.,TRBJ2-1,few,TRBV4-3,TGCGCCAGCAGCCAAGAACTGTTATACAATGAGCAGTTCTTC,CASSQELLYNEQFF
.,TRBJ2-4,.,TRBV4-3,TGCGCCAGCAGCCAAGATGGTACCCACGGGGCCAAAAACATTCAGTACTTC,CASSQDGTHGAKNIQYF
TRBD1,TRBJ2-7,.,TRBV5-1,TGCGCCAGCAGCTTGGTCGGACAGGGGGCGCCTGAGCAGTACTTC,CASSLVGQGAPEQYF
TRBD1,TRBJ2-6,few,TRBV7-6,TGTGCCAGCAGCTTAGGGGACAGGGTTGGAGGGGCCAACGTCCTGACTTTC,CASSLGDRVGGANVLTF
TRBD1,TRBJ1-1,.,TRBV19,TGTGCCAGTAGACCCCCGACAGGGTGGACTGAAGCTTTCTTT,CASRPPTGWTEAFF
TRBD1,TRBJ2-1,.,TRBV29-1,TGCAGCGGAAAGGGGACAGCTTACAATGAGCAGTTCTTC,CSGKGTAYNEQFF
TRBD1,TRBJ1-1,.,TRBV19,TGTGCCAGTAGGTCGGGACAGGGAATAAGTGAAGCTTTCTTT,CASRSGQGISEAFF
.,TRBJ2-2,once,TRBV15,TGTGCCACCAGCAGAGATGAGGGGGCCGGGGAGCTGTTTTTT,CATSRDEGAGELFF
TRBD2,TRBJ2-3,.,TRBV19,TGTGCCAGTAGCAGACCTCTAGCGGGAGTAGATACGCAGTATTTT,CASSRPLAGVDTQYF
TRBD2,TRBJ2-7,.,TRBV7-2,TGTGCCAGCAGCGGACATAGTGGACTAGCGGGATTTCCCTCCTACGAGCAGTACTTC,CASSGHSGLAGFPSYEQYF
.,TRBJ1-4,few,TRBV6-1,TGTGCCAGCAGTGAAGCGCGGGGGTCCCATGAAAAACTGTTTTTT,CASSEARGSHEKLFF
TRBD2,TRBJ2-2,.,TRBV14,TGTGCCAGCAGCCAACACCGCGGGAGTGTTAGGGAGCTGTTTTTT,CASSQHRGSVRELFF
TRBD1,TRBJ2-7,few,TRBV7-9,TGTGCCAGCAGCTTCACTCCGGGACAGACCGTCTCCTACGAGCAGTACTTC,CASSFTPGQTVSYEQYF
.,TRBJ1-1,.,TRBV28,TGTGCCAGCAGTTTCGCGCCGAACACTGAAGCTTTCTTT,CASSFAPNTEAFF
.,TRBJ1-3,.,TRBV5-6,TGTGCCAGCTGGCGGATCTCTGGAAACACCATATATTTT,CASWRISGNTIYF